The T cell receptor beta chain described here comes from a study of blood T cell repertoires in COVID-19. Background on the study: Sites across the United States, Italy and Spain contributed samples from acute and convalescent COVID-19.

Between the trimmed V and J ends, which lost 2 bases and 3 bases, there was a span of 7 bases. The germline CDR1 and CDR2 sequences are MNHEY and SMNVEV (reference sequence). This CDR3 has 14 residues. How the authors handled the data: Using reference gene primer amplification, nucleated cell counts were estimated. Using immunoSEQ multiplex PCR, the repertoire was profiled, and TCRdb retains in-frame clones only, with some absent. V and J calls and clone size are copied from that table; D and trimming were computed from the DNA. The table lists 120,000 to 150,000 clones, 80% to 90% of them singletons.

The clonotype originates from a human donor with acute or convalescent COVID-19. The donor label of this sample is uncertain. This chain links TRBV27 with TRBJ2-2, with D unresolved. The sample comprised peripheral blood. CDR3 residues: CASSLAIYTGELFF. For the CDR3, the DNA is TGTGCCAGCAGTTTAGCGATCTACACCGGGGAGCTGTTTTTT.